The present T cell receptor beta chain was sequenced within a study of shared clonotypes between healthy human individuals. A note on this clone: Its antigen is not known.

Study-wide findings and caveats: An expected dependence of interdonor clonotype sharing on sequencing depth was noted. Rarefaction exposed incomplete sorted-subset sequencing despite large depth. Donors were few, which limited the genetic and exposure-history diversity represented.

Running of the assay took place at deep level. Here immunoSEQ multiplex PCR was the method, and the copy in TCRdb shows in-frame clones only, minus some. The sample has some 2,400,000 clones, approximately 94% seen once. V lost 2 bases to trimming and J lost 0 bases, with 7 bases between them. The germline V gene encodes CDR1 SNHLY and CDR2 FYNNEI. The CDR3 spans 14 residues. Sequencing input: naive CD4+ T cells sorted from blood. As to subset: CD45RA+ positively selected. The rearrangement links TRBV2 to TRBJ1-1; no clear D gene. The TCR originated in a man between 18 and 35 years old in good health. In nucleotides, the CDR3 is TGTGCCAGCAGTGAATTGACGGTGAACACTGAAGCTTTCTTT. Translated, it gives CASSELTVNTEAFF.